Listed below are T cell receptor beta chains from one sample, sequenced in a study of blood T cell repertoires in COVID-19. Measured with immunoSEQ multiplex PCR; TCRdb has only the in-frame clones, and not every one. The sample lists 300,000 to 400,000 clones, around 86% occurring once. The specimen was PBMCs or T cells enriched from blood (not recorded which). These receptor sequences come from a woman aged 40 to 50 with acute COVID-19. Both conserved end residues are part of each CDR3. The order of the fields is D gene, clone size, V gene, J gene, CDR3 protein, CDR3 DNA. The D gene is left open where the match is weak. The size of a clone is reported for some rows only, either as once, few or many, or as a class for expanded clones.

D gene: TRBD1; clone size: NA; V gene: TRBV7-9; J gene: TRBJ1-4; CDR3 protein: CASSPRGTGGGTNEKLFF; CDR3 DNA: TGTGCCAGCAGCCCGCGTGGGACAGGGGGCGGCACTAATGAAAAACTGTTTTTT
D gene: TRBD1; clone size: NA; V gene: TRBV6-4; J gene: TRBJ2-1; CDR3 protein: CASSRATGGYEQFF; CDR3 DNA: TGTGCCAGCAGCCGAGCCACAGGGGGCTATGAGCAGTTCTTC
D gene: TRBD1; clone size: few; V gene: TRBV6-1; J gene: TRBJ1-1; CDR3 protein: CASSEYRGNAEAFF; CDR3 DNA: TGTGCCAGCAGTGAATACAGGGGGAACGCTGAAGCTTTCTTT
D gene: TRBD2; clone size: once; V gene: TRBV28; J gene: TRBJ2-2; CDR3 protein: CASSLAGGGAGELFF; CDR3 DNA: TGTGCCAGCAGTTTAGCGGGAGGTGGCGCCGGGGAGCTGTTTTTT
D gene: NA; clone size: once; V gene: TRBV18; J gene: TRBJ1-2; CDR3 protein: CASSAYRDGYGYTF; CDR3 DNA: TGTGCCAGCTCAGCATACAGAGATGGCTATGGCTACACCTTC
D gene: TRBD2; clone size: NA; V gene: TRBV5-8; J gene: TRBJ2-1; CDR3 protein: CASSLAGLVYNEQFF; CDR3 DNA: TGTGCCAGCAGCTTGGCCGGACTAGTCTACAATGAGCAGTTCTTC
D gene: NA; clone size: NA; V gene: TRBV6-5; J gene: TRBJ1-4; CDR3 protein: CASSYGRAEKLFF; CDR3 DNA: TGTGCCAGCAGTTACGGCAGGGCTGAAAAACTGTTTTTT
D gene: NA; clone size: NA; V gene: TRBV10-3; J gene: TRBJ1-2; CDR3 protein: CAISVTLIKFYGYTF; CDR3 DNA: TGTGCCATCAGTGTCACCCTAATCAAGTTCTATGGCTACACCTTC
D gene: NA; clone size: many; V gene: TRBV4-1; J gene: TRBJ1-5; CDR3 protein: CASSQDSPLFYSNQPQHF; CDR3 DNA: TGCGCCAGCAGCCAAGATTCTCCTCTCTTCTATAGCAATCAGCCCCAGCATTTT
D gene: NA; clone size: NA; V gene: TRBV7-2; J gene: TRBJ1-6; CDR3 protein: CASSLVYRSSPLHF; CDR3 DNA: TGTGCCAGCAGCTTAGTGTACAGGAGTTCACCCCTCCACTTT